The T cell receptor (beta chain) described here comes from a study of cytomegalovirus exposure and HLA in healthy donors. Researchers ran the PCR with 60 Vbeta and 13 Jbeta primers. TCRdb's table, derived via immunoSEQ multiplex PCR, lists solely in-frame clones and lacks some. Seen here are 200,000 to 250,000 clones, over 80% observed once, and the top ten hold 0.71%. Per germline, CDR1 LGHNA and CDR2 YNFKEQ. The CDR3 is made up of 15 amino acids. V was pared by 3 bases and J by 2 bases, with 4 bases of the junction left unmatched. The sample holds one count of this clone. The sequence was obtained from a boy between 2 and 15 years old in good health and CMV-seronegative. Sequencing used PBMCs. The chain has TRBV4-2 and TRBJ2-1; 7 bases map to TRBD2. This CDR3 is CASSQLSGTYNEQFF. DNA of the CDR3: TGTGCCAGCAGCCAGTTGAGCGGGACCTACAATGAGCAGTTCTTC.